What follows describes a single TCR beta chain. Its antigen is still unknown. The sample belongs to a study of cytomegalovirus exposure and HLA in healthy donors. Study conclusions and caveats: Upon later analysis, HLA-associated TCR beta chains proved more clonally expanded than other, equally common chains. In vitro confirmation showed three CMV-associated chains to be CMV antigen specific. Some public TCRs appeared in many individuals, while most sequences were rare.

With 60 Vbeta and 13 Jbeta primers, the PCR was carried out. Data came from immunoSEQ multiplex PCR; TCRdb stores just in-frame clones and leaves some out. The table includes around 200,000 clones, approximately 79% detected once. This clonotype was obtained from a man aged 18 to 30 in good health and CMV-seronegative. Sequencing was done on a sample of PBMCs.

The CDR3 loop is CSDSGSGGLVNYGYTF. CDR3 DNA sequence: TGCAGCGACTCAGGGTCCGGCGGCTTAGTGAACTATGGCTACACCTTC. The V call is TRBV29-1, the J call TRBJ1-2, with D possibly being TRBD1 (5 bases). The V and J ends lost 7 bases and 2 bases respectively, with 23 bases between them. Germline lookup yields CDR1 SQVTM and CDR2 ANQGSEA. The CDR3 spans 16 residues.